Listed below are T cell receptor beta chains from one sample, sequenced in a study of blood T cell repertoires in COVID-19. Using immunoSEQ multiplex PCR, the repertoire was profiled, and TCRdb retains in-frame clones only, with some absent. The sample lists more than 150,000 clones, about 87% seen once, with about 0.95% in the top ten. Sequencing used peripheral blood. These receptors all come from a woman aged 18-30 years who had recovered from COVID-19. Both conserved end residues are part of each CDR3. Fields, in order: J gene, D gene, V gene, clone size, CDR3 protein, CDR3 DNA. D genes are given only for firm matches. Some rows mark clone size as missing; the rest say once, few, many or name a class of expanded clone.

TRBJ2-2 | TRBD2 | TRBV4-1 | NA | CASSPGGTGELFF | TGCGCCAGCAGCCCGGGGGGTACCGGGGAGCTGTTTTTT
TRBJ2-1 | NA | TRBV11-3 | NA | CASSPNLGAEQFF | TGTGCCAGCAGCCCAAATTTAGGGGCTGAGCAGTTCTTC
TRBJ1-2 | NA | TRBV7-9 | NA | CASSLGGRVYGYTF | TGTGCCAGCAGCTTAGGAGGCAGGGTCTATGGCTACACCTTC
TRBJ1-6 | TRBD1 | TRBV5-4 | once | CASSPDRTGNHSPLHF | TGTGCCAGCAGCCCAGACCGGACAGGGAATCATTCACCCCTCCACTTT
TRBJ1-4 | NA | TRBV2 | NA | CASSEAGGVNEKLFF | TGTGCCAGCAGTGAAGCGGGGGGAGTGAATGAAAAACTGTTTTTT
TRBJ2-3 | TRBD2 | TRBV13 | NA | CASSGQGLAGETTDTQYF | TGTGCCAGCAGCGGACAGGGACTAGCGGGGGAGACCACAGATACGCAGTATTTT
TRBJ2-4 | TRBD1 | TRBV27 | NA | CASSNTGGNAKNIQYF | TGTGCCAGCAGTAACACAGGGGGCAATGCCAAAAACATTCAGTACTTC
TRBJ2-3 | TRBD1 | TRBV27 | NA | CASSLETGQGTDTQYF | TGTGCCAGCAGTTTAGAAACGGGACAGGGCACAGATACGCAGTATTTT
TRBJ1-4 | NA | TRBV3-1/TRBV3-2 | NA | CASSPPGAMGEKLFF | TGTGCCAGCAGCCCCCCAGGGGCGATGGGAGAAAAACTGTTTTTT
TRBJ2-1 | TRBD1 | TRBV6-2/TRBV6-3 | NA | CASSYHPPGQGRNEQFF | TGTGCCAGCAGTTACCACCCTCCGGGACAGGGGCGCAATGAGCAGTTCTTC
TRBJ1-1 | NA | TRBV19 | NA | CASSISVGGGTEAFF | TGTGCCAGTAGTATATCTGTAGGAGGAGGCACTGAAGCTTTCTTT
TRBJ1-4 | TRBD1 | TRBV15 | NA | CATSAASQGRGEKLFF | TGTGCCACCAGCGCCGCGTCACAGGGGCGGGGTGAAAAACTGTTTTTT
TRBJ1-5 | NA | TRBV19 | once | CASQPEGRAFGNQPQHF | TGTGCCAGTCAACCCGAAGGCAGGGCTTTTGGCAATCAGCCCCAGCATTTT
TRBJ1-3 | NA | TRBV6-2/TRBV6-3 | NA | CASSSARIFLRSGNTIYF | TGTGCCAGCAGTTCGGCCAGGATTTTTCTTCGCTCTGGAAACACCATATATTTT
TRBJ1-2 | NA | TRBV3-1/TRBV3-2 | NA | CASSSGHLTNYGYTF | TGTGCCAGCAGCTCCGGACATCTGACTAACTATGGCTACACCTTC
TRBJ2-5 | TRBD2 | TRBV9 | NA | CASSVGTSVWETQYF | TGTGCCAGCAGCGTGGGGACTAGCGTTTGGGAGACCCAGTACTTC